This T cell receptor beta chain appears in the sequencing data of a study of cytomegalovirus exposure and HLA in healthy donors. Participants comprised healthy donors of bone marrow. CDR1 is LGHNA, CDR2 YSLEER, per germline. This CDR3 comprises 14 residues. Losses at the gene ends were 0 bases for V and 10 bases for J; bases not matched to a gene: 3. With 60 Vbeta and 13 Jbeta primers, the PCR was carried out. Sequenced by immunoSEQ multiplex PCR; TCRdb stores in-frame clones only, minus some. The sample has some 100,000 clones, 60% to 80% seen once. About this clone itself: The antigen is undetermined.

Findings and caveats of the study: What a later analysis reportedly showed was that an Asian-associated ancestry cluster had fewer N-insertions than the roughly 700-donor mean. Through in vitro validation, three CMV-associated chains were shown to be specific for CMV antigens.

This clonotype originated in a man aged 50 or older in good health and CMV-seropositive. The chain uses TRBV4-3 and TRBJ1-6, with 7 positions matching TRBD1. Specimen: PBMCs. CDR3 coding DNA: TGCGCCAGCAGCCAAGAAACAGGGGTCTCACCCCTCCACTTT. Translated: CASSQETGVSPLHF.